The rows below give T cell receptor beta chains drawn from one sample of a study of T cell responses to AZD1222 COVID-19 vaccine. Repertoires were generated with immunoSEQ multiplex PCR, while TCRdb's copy carries only in-frame clones and drops some. The sample records 170,000 or so clones, 90% being singletons. The sequencing used peripheral blood, collected on day 0 of AZD1222 vaccination. These receptors were collected from an adult in good health. CDR3s leave out the opening cysteine and the closing phenylalanine or tryptophan.

j_call | v_call | cdr3_aa
TRBJ1-2 | TRBV11-2 | ASSLDFDSWKGYT
TRBJ1-2 | TRBV6-2/TRBV6-3 | ASSLRDSTNYGYT
TRBJ2-5 | TRBV27 | ASSLGLAVGETQY
TRBJ1-6 | TRBV9 | ASSVAVRGDSPLH
TRBJ1-1 | TRBV2 | ASSSGALSGAF
TRBJ1-1 | TRBV7-9 | ASSSKGSTEAF
TRBJ2-5 | TRBV7-2 | ASSLTTSGGYQETQY
TRBJ2-1 | TRBV20-1 | SASRSGVPNEQF
TRBJ1-4 | TRBV5-4 | ASSFTGTANEKLF
TRBJ1-2 | TRBV10-3 | AISEGSGGAGGYT
TRBJ1-5 | TRBV7-9 | ASSSGGHGRKPQH
TRBJ1-2 | TRBV19 | ASSIRQGFSTNYGYT
TRBJ2-3 | TRBV27 | ASSSLTGRSTDTQY
TRBJ2-7 | TRBV4-3 | ASSQDHGDIYEQY
TRBJ1-1 | TRBV23-1 | ASKIQGHAEAF
TRBJ1-2 | TRBV7-3 | ASSLDRGGLDGYT
TRBJ2-5 | TRBV7-2 | ASSLGEQETQY
TRBJ2-5 | TRBV5-1 | ASSLGDRARETQY
TRBJ1-1 | TRBV29-1 | SVEQGGNTEAF
TRBJ1-3 | TRBV6-1 | ASSERGTGNTIY
TRBJ1-5 | TRBV5-1 | ASSESRDQPQH
TRBJ1-1 | TRBV6-1 | ASSDRMDTEAF